This is a list of T cell receptor beta chains from one sample in a study of tumor T cells in aggressive B-cell lymphoma. Sequencing was performed with immunoSEQ multiplex PCR; in TCRdb, only in-frame clones are kept and a portion is missing. The sample records more than 10,000 clones, around nine tenths being singletons. Source material: tumor tissue. The receptors were sampled from an adult with diffuse large B cell lymphoma. Each CDR3 is given with its conserved first and last residue. A D gene is named only where the DNA matches it firmly. The size field is filled for only some rows; it gives once, few, many or a size class.

V: TRBV2
J: TRBJ2-7
D: .
size: few
DNA: TGTGCCAGCAGACTAGCCGGCTACGAGCAGTACTTC
CDR3: CASRLAGYEQYF

V: TRBV5-8
J: TRBJ1-6
D: TRBD1
size: .
DNA: TGTGCCAGCAGCCTGACCCGGGACAGGGGGTTAAGTCCCTATAATTCACCCCTCCACTTT
CDR3: CASSLTRDRGLSPYNSPLHF

V: TRBV5-1
J: TRBJ2-2
D: TRBD2
size: .
DNA: TGCGCCAGCAGCTCCCTGGGGAGGGGCAAGAACACCGGGGAGCTGTTTTTT
CDR3: CASSSLGRGKNTGELFF

V: TRBV4-2
J: TRBJ1-5
D: .
size: .
DNA: TGTGCCAGCAGCCAAGGTGGATGGGGGGAGGGCAATCAGCCCCAGCATTTT
CDR3: CASSQGGWGEGNQPQHF

V: TRBV7-8
J: TRBJ1-1
D: .
size: once
DNA: TGTGCCAGCAGCTTAGACAGATTCACTGAAGCTTTCTTT
CDR3: CASSLDRFTEAFF

V: TRBV30
J: TRBJ2-3
D: .
size: .
DNA: TGTGCCTGGGACACTGGCACAGATACGCAGTATTTT
CDR3: CAWDTGTDTQYF

V: TRBV2
J: TRBJ2-7
D: TRBD1
size: .
DNA: TGTGCCAGCAGAGGGACAGGGGTGTTATACGAGCAGTACTTC
CDR3: CASRGTGVLYEQYF

V: TRBV7-2
J: TRBJ1-1
D: TRBD1
size: .
DNA: TGTGCCAGCAGCTTGGGACAGGGATGGGCGGCTGAAGCTTTCTTT
CDR3: CASSLGQGWAAEAFF

V: TRBV11-2
J: TRBJ2-7
D: .
size: once
DNA: TGTGCCAGCAGCTTAGCCAGCTCCTACGAGCAGTACTTC
CDR3: CASSLASSYEQYF

V: TRBV4-1
J: TRBJ1-2
D: TRBD1
size: .
DNA: TGCGCCAGCAGCCAAGAATATGGCCAGGGGGCGAACTATGGCTACACCTTC
CDR3: CASSQEYGQGANYGYTF